Shown below are 27 T cell receptor beta chains from a single sample sequenced in a study of T cell clones after liver transplantation. Some clones are missing from TCRdb's copy, which holds only in-frame ones; the method was immunoSEQ multiplex PCR. The table has about 100,000 clones, around 83% seen once. The specimen comprised CD4+ T cells from blood, sampled before liver transplant. The receptors come from a human donor who received a liver transplant.

This chain connects TRBV19 to TRBJ1-1; D possibly corresponds to TRBD1 (5 bases). V was shortened by 7 bases and J by 1 base, with 13 bases between the two germline ends. Germline V gene sequence: CDR1 LNHDA, CDR2 SQIVND (reference sequence). This CDR3 region has 14 residues. Written as DNA, the CDR3 is TGTGCCAGTATCACCAGGGTCGGGAACACTGAAGCTTTCTTT. Protein: CASITRVGNTEAFF.

CDR3 nucleotides: TGCGCCAGCACACAGGGGTTGACCAATTCACCCCTCCACTTT. As protein: CASTQGLTNSPLHF. The J gene is TRBJ1-6, the V gene TRBV5-1, with 7 bases matching TRBD1. The CDR3 is 14 residues long. Germline-derived CDR1 and CDR2 are SGHRS and YFSETQ. Losses at the gene ends were 6 bases for V and 7 bases for J; bases not matched to a gene: 7.

The chain uses TRBV7-9 and TRBJ1-1; 8 bases are a match to TRBD1. Per the germline V gene, CDR1 is SEHNR and CDR2 is FQNEAQ (reference sequence). The V gene end was trimmed by 0 bases and the J gene end by 4 bases; junction bases not matched to a gene: 13. This CDR3 has 18 residues. CDR3 region: CASSLADRARGSSTEAFF. CDR3 coding DNA: TGTGCCAGCAGCTTAGCGGACAGGGCGAGGGGATCGAGCACTGAAGCTTTCTTT.

This chain joins TRBV2 and TRBJ2-2; a possible D gene is TRBD1 (6 bases). V was cut by 8 bases and J by 6 bases, with 13 bases left in between. Germline values: CDR1 SNHLY, CDR2 FYNNEI. The CDR3 runs to 13 residues. The CDR3 DNA sequence: TGTGCCAGCGGACGAGACAGGTCCGGGGAGCTGTTTTTT. This encodes CASGRDRSGELFF.

V is TRBV11-1 and J is TRBJ2-7; 7 bases agree with TRBD2. Trimming removed 2 bases from V and 7 bases from J; junction bases left unmatched: 14. Germline V gene data show CDR1 as SGHAT and CDR2 as FQDESV (reference sequence). The CDR3 sequence is 16 residues long. CDR3 sequence (DNA): TGTGCCAGCAGCTTACGGGCGGGGGACCAGAGAAGGGAGCAGTACTTC. Translated, it gives CASSLRAGDQRREQYF.

The genes are TRBV20-1 and TRBJ1-2, with D unresolved. The CDR3 is made up of 11 amino acids. Trimming left V 3 bases short and J 7 bases short, with 9 bases between. In germline, CDR1 is DFQATT, CDR2 SNEGSKA (reference sequence). The CDR3 DNA reads as TGCAGTGCTAGTAGCGGGCTTGGCTACACCTTC. This sequence encodes CSASSGLGYTF.

This chain connects TRBV10-2 to TRBJ2-7; D gene unclear. The CDR3 extends over 14 amino acids. V was trimmed by 2 bases and J by 1 base, leaving 9 bases between them. Germline CDR1 WSHSY, CDR2 SAAADI. The CDR3 loop is CASSEPTPSYEQYF. CDR3 in DNA: TGCGCCAGCAGTGAGCCAACACCTTCCTACGAGCAGTACTTC.

V and J are TRBV5-1 and TRBJ2-7, with 10 bases lining up with TRBD2. The CDR3 spans 16 residues. CDR1 SGHRS and CDR2 YFSETQ come from the germline V gene. V lost 3 bases and J lost 2; bases outside the gene matches: 8. CDR3 in DNA: TGCGCCAGCAGCTCGCTAGCGGGAGTAGGGACCTACGAGCAGTACTTC. Its translation: CASSSLAGVGTYEQYF.

Remarks on this clone: Its ends do not fully match the called genes, so a read error is possible. The chain uses TRBV5-1 and TRBJ1-2; D possibly corresponds to TRBD1 (5 bases). CDR1 and CDR2 (germline): SGHRS, YFSETQ. The CDR3 consists of 15 residues. CDR3 residues: CASSFLYRQDYGYTF. Here the CDR3 DNA reads TGTGCCAGCAGCTTTTTGTACAGGCAGGACTATGGCTACACCTTC.

The V gene is TRBV11-2, the J gene TRBJ2-7; 9 nucleotides match TRBD1. The germline CDR1 and CDR2 sequences are SGHAT and FQNNGV. Trimming took 1 base from V and 3 from J; bases not matched to a gene: 10. This CDR3 is 17 amino acids long. CDR3 DNA sequence: TGTGCCAGCAGCTTAGGATGGGGCGGACAGGGGAACTACGAGCAGTACTTC. Its translation is CASSLGWGGQGNYEQYF.

The J gene is TRBJ2-3, the V gene TRBV2; unclear D gene. V gave up 4 bases and J gave up 3 bases, with 5 bases separating them. This CDR3 is built from 12 residues. CDR1 is SNHLY and CDR2 is FYNNEI in the germline V gene. CDR3 coding DNA: TGTGCCAGCAGTGGGCTAACAGATACGCAGTATTTT. It codes for CASSGLTDTQYF.

The chain employs TRBV27 and TRBJ1-2, with no clear D. With 2 bases removed from V and 2 bases from J, the gap between germline ends came to 9 bases. Per the germline V gene, CDR1 is MNHEY and CDR2 is SMNVEV (reference sequence). CDR3 size: 14 residues. The CDR3 region has the DNA TGTGCCAGCAGTTTAGTGGGAGGAAACTATGGCTACACCTTC. Amino acids: CASSLVGGNYGYTF.

The genes are TRBV5-8 and TRBJ1-2; tentative D call: TRBD1 (5 bases). V was shortened by 4 bases and J by 7 bases, with 11 bases between the two germline ends. This CDR3 comprises 12 residues. Germline V CDR1 and CDR2: SGHTS, YDEGEE. The CDR3 is CASSLRGGGYTF. For the CDR3, the DNA is TGTGCCAGCAGCCTGCGGGGGGGTGGCTACACCTTC.

The V and J genes are TRBV11-3 and TRBJ2-7; 7 positions match TRBD1. CDR1 is SGHNT, CDR2 YENEEA, per germline. The length of the CDR3 is 13 residues. Trimming cost V 0 bases and J 6 bases; bases outside gene matches: 2. CDR3 amino acids: CASSLEDRAEQYF. The CDR3 DNA reads TGTGCCAGCAGCTTAGAAGACAGGGCCGAGCAGTACTTC.

This rearrangement joins TRBV19 to TRBJ2-2; tentative D call: TRBD1 (7 bases). The CDR3 covers 14 residues. The V end was cut by 3 bases, the J end by 6 bases, with 11 bases between. Germline V gene data show CDR1 as LNHDA and CDR2 as SQIVND (reference sequence). CDR3 bases: TGTGCCAGTAGTATGAGCAGGGGGGCCGGGGAGCTGTTTTTT. This sequence encodes CASSMSRGAGELFF.

A single count supports this clone. The V gene is TRBV6-1, the J gene TRBJ2-3; D gene uncertain. V lost 8 bases and J lost 10, with 16 bases in between. This CDR3 region has 12 residues. CDR1 is MNHNS and CDR2 is SASEGT in the germline V gene. The CDR3 is CASRQTGAAQYF. The DNA for the CDR3 is TGTGCCAGCCGACAAACCGGAGCCGCGCAGTATTTT.

The V call is TRBV27, the J call TRBJ1-2; tentative D call: TRBD1 (5 bases). The CDR3 is 14 residues long. Deletions cut 1 base from V and 6 bases from J, with 12 bases between. Germline CDR1 and CDR2: MNHEY and SMNVEV (reference sequence). The CDR3 nucleotides read TGTGCCAGCAGTTTATTCGGCAGGGAGGATGGCTACACCTTC. Translation gives CASSLFGREDGYTF.

The V and J genes are TRBV20-1 and TRBJ2-7, with D unclear. The CDR3 spans 11 residues. The germline CDR1 and CDR2 sequences are DFQATT and SNEGSKA (reference sequence). With 3 bases removed from V and 4 bases from J, the gap between germline ends came to 7 bases. CDR3 protein: CSASPSYEQYF. In DNA form, the CDR3 reads TGCAGTGCTAGCCCCTCTTACGAGCAGTACTTC.

The chain uses TRBV19 and TRBJ2-7, with 13 bases identical to TRBD2. CDR1 and CDR2 from the germline V gene are LNHDA and SQIVND (reference sequence). Trimming at V came to 10 bases and at J to 2 bases, leaving 5 bases not matched to a gene. This CDR3 has 14 amino acids. CDR3 region: CATKLAGGTYEQYF. CDR3 bases: TGTGCCACCAAACTAGCGGGAGGGACCTACGAGCAGTACTTC.

CDR3 DNA sequence: TGTGCCAGCAGCCCACTAATAGGGGAAAGAGATACGCAGTATTTT. Its protein is CASSPLIGERDTQYF. The V call is TRBV5-6, the J call TRBJ2-3; D perhaps matches TRBD1 (5 bases). V lost 4 bases and J 5 bases, leaving 17 bases between the germline ends. Germline-derived CDR1 and CDR2 are SGHDT and YYEEEE. The CDR3 is 15 residues long.

This rearrangement joins TRBV18 to TRBJ2-5; either TRBD1 or TRBD2 may fit D (5 bases each). The CDR3 spans 13 residues. V was cut by 4 bases and J by 5 bases, with 11 bases left in between. Germline V gene data show CDR1 as KGHSH and CDR2 as LQKENI. CDR3 DNA: TGTGCCAGCTCACGGGGGACCAGGGAGACCCAGTACTTC. Its translation is CASSRGTRETQYF. The complete variable domain, with remaining parts taken from reference TRBV18 and TRBJ2-5, reads NAGVMQNPRHLVRRRGQEARLRCSPMKGHSHVYWYRQLPEEGLKFMVYLQKENIIDESGMPKERFSAEFPKEGPSILRIQQVVRGDSAAYFCASSRGTRETQYFGPGTRLLVL.

V usage is TRBV25-1 and J usage is TRBJ1-2; D is undetermined. Trimming left V 3 bases short and J 3 bases short, with 8 bases between. CDR3 size: 13 residues. Germline lookup yields CDR1 MGHDK and CDR2 SYGVNS. Here the CDR3 DNA reads TGTGCCAGCAGTGAGTTCACGGACTATGGCTACACCTTC. As protein: CASSEFTDYGYTF.

This clone was seen a few times. One end of the junction is discordant with germline, which a read error may explain. The chain has TRBV5-5 and TRBJ1-2; D is uncertain. CDR1 is SGHKS, CDR2 YYEKEE, per germline (reference sequence). CDR3 length equals 11 residues. CDR3 DNA: TGTGCCAGCAGCTTGGATTGGCAGACGAACTTC. This translates into CASSLDWQTNF.

To note about this clone: Other DNA sequences in the sample encode the same CDR3. V gene TRBV9 combines with J gene TRBJ2-6, with D unclear. Germline CDR1 SGDLS, CDR2 YYNGEE. Trimming shortened V by 0 bases and J by 0 bases, and 4 bases separated the two germline ends. The CDR3 covers 15 residues. The CDR3 bases are TGTGCCAGCAGCGTAGCAGGCTCTGGGGCCAACGTCCTGACTTTC. Encoded protein: CASSVAGSGANVLTF.

This clone has only one observation. The chain combines TRBV28 with TRBJ2-7; no definite D call. V shed 6 bases and J shed 5 bases, with 20 bases lying between them. The CDR3 consists of 15 residues. Germline CDR1 and CDR2: MDHEN and SYDVKM. As DNA, the CDR3 is TGTGCCAGCAGCCCCGGAAGGGCTGGGGTGAACGAGCAGTACTTC. It codes for CASSPGRAGVNEQYF.

The CDR3 sequence is CASSDYMNTEAFF. In nucleotides, the CDR3 is TGCGCCAGCAGCGATTATATGAACACTGAAGCTTTCTTT. This chain joins TRBV5-1 and TRBJ1-1, with D unresolved. CDR3 length: 13 residues. The germline V and J ends were trimmed by 4 bases and 0 bases, with 7 bases remaining between them. The V gene's germline CDR1 is SGHRS and CDR2 YFSETQ.

This sequence joins TRBV27 and TRBJ2-7; 9 bases are a match to TRBD2. In germline, CDR1 is MNHEY, CDR2 SMNVEV (reference sequence). The CDR3 consists of 15 residues. V lost 5 bases to trimming and J lost 3 bases; unmatched junction nucleotides: 8. The CDR3 sequence: CASSGASGAYYEQYF. The CDR3, as DNA: TGTGCCAGCAGTGGCGCTAGCGGGGCTTACTACGAGCAGTACTTC.